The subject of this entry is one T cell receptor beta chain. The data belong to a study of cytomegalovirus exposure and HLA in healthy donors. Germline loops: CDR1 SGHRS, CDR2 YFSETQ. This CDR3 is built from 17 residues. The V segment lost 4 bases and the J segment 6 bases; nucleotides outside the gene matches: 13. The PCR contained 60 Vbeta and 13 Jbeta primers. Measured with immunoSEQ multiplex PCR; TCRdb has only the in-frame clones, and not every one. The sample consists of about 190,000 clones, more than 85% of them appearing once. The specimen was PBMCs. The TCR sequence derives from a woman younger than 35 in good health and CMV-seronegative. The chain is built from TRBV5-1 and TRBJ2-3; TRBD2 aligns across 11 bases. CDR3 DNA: TGCGCCAGCAGCACAGGAGTACTAGCGGGAGCTAGTGATACGCAGTATTTT. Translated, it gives CASSTGVLAGASDTQYF.